The T cell receptor beta chain described here comes from a study of control samples from healthy donors and cancer patients. This clone was found a few times. Method: immunoSEQ multiplex PCR; TCRdb's copy keeps in-frame clones and lacks some. In the table there are about 68,000 clones, nearly 85% of which are singletons. With V trimmed by 4 bases and J by 6 bases, 6 bases remained unmatched. The germline V gene encodes CDR1 SGHRS and CDR2 YFSETQ. CDR3 size: 16 residues. The sample comprised blood. This TCR was recovered from a man aged 55 to 70 in good health. V gene TRBV5-1 combines with J gene TRBJ2-1; 14 nucleotides agree with TRBD2. For the CDR3, the DNA is TGCGCCAGCAGCGCATCGGGACTAGCGGGAGTCAATGAGCAGTTCTTC. Encoded protein: CASSASGLAGVNEQFF.